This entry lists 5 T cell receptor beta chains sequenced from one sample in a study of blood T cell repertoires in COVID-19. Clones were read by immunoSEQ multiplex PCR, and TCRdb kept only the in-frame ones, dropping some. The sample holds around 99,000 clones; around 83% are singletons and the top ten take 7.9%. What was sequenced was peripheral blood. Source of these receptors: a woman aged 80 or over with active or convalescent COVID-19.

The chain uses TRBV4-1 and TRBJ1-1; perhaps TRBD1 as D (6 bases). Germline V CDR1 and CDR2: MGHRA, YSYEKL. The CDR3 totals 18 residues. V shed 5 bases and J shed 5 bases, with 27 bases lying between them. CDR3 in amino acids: CASSTRGDKGLLGTEAFF. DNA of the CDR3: TGCGCCAGCAGCACCCGGGGGGACAAGGGCCTGTTGGGGACTGAAGCTTTCTTT.

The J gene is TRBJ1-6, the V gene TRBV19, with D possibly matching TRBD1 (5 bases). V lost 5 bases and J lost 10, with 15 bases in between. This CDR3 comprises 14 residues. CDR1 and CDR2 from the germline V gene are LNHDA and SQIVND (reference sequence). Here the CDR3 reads CASSQGQGGSPLHF. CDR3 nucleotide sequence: TGTGCCAGTAGTCAGGGCCAGGGCGGCTCACCCCTCCACTTT.

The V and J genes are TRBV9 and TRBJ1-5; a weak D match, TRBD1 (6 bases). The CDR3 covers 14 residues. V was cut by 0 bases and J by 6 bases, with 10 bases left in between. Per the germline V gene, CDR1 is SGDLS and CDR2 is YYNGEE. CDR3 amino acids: CASSVDRVSQPQHF. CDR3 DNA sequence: TGTGCCAGCAGCGTAGACAGGGTCAGTCAGCCCCAGCATTTT. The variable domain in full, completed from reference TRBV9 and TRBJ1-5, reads DSGVTQTPKHLITATGQRVTLRCSPRSGDLSVYWYQQSLDQGLQFLIQYYNGEERAKGNILERFSAQQFPDLHSELNLSSLELGDSALYFCASSVDRVSQPQHFGDGTRLSIL.

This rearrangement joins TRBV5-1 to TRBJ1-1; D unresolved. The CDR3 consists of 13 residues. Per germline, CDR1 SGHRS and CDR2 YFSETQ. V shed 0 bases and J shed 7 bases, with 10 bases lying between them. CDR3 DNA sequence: TGCGCCAGCAGCTTGGGCCGGGAAAGTGAAGCTTTCTTT. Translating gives CASSLGRESEAFF.

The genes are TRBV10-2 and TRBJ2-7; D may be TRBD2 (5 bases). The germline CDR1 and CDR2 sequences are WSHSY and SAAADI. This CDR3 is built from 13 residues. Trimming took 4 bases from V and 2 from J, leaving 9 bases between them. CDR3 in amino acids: CASSVGSPYEQYF. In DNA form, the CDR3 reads TGCGCCAGCAGTGTAGGGAGTCCCTACGAGCAGTACTTC.